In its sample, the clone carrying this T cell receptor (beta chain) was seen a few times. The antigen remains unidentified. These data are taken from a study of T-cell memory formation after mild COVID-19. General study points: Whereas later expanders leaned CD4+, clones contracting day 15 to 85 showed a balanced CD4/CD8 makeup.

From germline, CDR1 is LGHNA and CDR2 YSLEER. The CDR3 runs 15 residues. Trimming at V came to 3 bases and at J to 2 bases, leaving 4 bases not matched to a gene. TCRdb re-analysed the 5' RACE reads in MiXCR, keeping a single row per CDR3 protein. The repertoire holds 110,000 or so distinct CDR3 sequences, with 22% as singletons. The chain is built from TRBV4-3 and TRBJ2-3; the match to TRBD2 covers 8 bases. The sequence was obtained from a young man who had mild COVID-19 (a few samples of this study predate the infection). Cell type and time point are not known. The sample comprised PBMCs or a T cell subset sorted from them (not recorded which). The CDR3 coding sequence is TGCGCCAGCAGCCAGATACTAGCGGCCACAGATACGCAGTATTTT. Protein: CASSQILAATDTQYF.